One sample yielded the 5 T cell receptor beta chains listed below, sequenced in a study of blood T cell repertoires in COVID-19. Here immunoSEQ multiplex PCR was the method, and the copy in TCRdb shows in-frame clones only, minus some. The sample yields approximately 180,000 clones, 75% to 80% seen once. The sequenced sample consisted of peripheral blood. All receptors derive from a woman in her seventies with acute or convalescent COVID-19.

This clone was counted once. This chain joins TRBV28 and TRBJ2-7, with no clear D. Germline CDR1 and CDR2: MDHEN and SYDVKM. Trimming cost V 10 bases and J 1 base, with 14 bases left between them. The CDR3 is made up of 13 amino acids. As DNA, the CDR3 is TGTGCCACCAGCGCAGTGTCGTCCTACGAGCAGTACTTC. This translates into CATSAVSSYEQYF. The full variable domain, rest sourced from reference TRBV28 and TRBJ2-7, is DVKVTQSSRYLVKRTGEKVFLECVQDMDHENMFWYRQDPGLGLRLIYFSYDVKMKEKGDIPEGYSVSREKKERFSLILESASTNQTSMYLCATSAVSSYEQYFGPGTRLTVT.

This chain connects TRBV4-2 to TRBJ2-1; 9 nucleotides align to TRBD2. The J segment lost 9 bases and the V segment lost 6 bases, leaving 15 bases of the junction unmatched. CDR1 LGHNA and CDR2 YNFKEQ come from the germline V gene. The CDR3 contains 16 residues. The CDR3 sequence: CASSRNLAGAFGEQFF. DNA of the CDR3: TGTGCCAGCAGTAGAAACTTAGCGGGAGCGTTCGGTGAGCAGTTCTTC.

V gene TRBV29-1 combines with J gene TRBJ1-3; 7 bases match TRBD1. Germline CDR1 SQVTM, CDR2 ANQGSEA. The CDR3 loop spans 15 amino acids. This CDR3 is CSVESRGRTGNTIYF. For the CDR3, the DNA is TGCAGTGTAGAGAGCAGGGGGAGGACTGGAAACACCATATATTTT.

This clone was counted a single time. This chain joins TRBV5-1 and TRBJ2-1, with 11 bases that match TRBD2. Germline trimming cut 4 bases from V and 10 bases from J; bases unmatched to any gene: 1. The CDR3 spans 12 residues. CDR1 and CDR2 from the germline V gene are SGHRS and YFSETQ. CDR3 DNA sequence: TGCGCCAGCAGCCGGACTAGCGGGGAGCAGTTCTTC. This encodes CASSRTSGEQFF.

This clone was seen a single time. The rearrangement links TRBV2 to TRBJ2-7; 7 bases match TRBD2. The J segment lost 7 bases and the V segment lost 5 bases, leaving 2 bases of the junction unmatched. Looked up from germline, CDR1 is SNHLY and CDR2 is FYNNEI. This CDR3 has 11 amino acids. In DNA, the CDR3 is TGTGCCAGCAGTTTCGGGGGGGAGCAGTACTTC. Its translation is CASSFGGEQYF.